Presented here are 6 T cell receptor beta chains from one specimen sequenced in a study of blood T cell repertoires in COVID-19. Sequencing used immunoSEQ multiplex PCR; TCRdb keeps in-frame clones, though not all of them. The sample shows around 100,000 clones, 84% of them seen only once. The sequencing input was peripheral blood. Receptors were obtained from a human donor in a cohort sampled during active or convalescent COVID-19.

This chain uses TRBV2 with TRBJ1-4; D is undetermined. Germline V gene lookup returns CDR1 SNHLY and CDR2 FYNNEI. Trimming stripped 5 bases from V and 8 bases from J, with 15 bases between. The CDR3 has 14 amino acids. The CDR3 region is CASSWAYNEEKLFF. The CDR3 DNA follows: TGTGCCAGCAGTTGGGCGTATAATGAGGAAAAACTGTTTTTT.

This clone was observed once. The J gene is TRBJ1-1, the V gene TRBV2; D not certain. V lost 3 bases to trimming and J lost 11 bases, with 13 bases between them. CDR3 length equals 12 residues. Per the germline V gene, CDR1 is SNHLY and CDR2 is FYNNEI. The CDR3 coding sequence is TGTGCCAGCAGTGATCAGGTTTACGTGGCTTTCTTT. This gives the protein CASSDQVYVAFF.

V gene TRBV5-4 combines with J gene TRBJ1-3, with D uncertain. This CDR3 spans 15 amino acids. The germline gives CDR1 SGHNT, CDR2 YYREEE (reference sequence). Trimming removed 0 bases at V and 2 bases at J, with 9 bases between. In nucleotides, the CDR3 is TGTGCCAGCAGCTTGGGCGCAGGCCCTGGAAACACCATATATTTT. It translates to CASSLGAGPGNTIYF.

The chain carries TRBV3-1 (or the pseudogene TRBV3-2) and TRBJ2-3, with 10 bases that match TRBD2. Germline assignment: CDR1 LGHDT and CDR2 YNNKEL (reference sequence). The CDR3 loop spans 14 amino acids. V was clipped by 5 bases and J by 4 bases; unmatched bases: 3. The CDR3 DNA reads TGTGCCAGCAGCTTAGCGGGGGGCGCAGATACGCAGTATTTT. It encodes CASSLAGGADTQYF.

In its sample, this clone was seen a few times. The chain recombines TRBV19 with TRBJ2-2; maybe TRBD2 (6 bases). V was trimmed by 3 bases and J by 4 bases, leaving 30 bases between them. The CDR3 spans 21 residues. CDR1 LNHDA and CDR2 SQIVND come from the germline V gene (reference sequence). CDR3 loop: CASSIRGGALQIVGGTGELFF. CDR3 nucleotide sequence: TGTGCCAGTAGTATCCGGGGTGGGGCCTTACAGATTGTGGGGGGCACCGGGGAGCTGTTTTTT.

The chain has TRBV9 and TRBJ2-6, with unresolved D. The germline gives CDR1 SGDLS, CDR2 YYNGEE. This CDR3 spans 15 amino acids. Trimming took 3 bases from V and 2 from J, leaving 9 bases between them. CDR3 DNA sequence: TGTGCCAGCAGCGCACTATCGACTGGGGCCAACGTCCTGACTTTC. Its protein product is CASSALSTGANVLTF.